Each of the 11 T cell receptor beta chains below was sequenced from the same sample in a study of cytotoxic CD8 clonotypes in ibrutinib-treated CLL. The repertoire was sequenced with immunoSEQ multiplex PCR; TCRdb's copy has only in-frame clones and lacks some. The data show about 200,000 clones, with over 65% seen just once and around 5.9% held by the top ten. Sequences were derived from PBMCs, sampled after 12 months of ibrutinib treatment. Receptors originate from a human donor with chronic lymphocytic leukemia.

The chain carries TRBV7-2 and TRBJ2-7; D remains unclear. This CDR3 has 13 residues. Germline values: CDR1 SGHTA, CDR2 FQGNSA. V was cut by 3 bases and J by 3 bases, with 9 bases left in between. As DNA, the CDR3 is TGTGCCAGCAGCTTTCCGGCTAACTACGAGCAGTACTTC. It is translated as CASSFPANYEQYF.

The rearrangement links TRBV7-9 to TRBJ1-5; D gene ambiguous. The V gene's germline CDR1 is SEHNR and CDR2 FQNEAQ (reference sequence). The CDR3 covers 17 residues. V lost 3 bases, J lost 7 bases, and 22 bases lay in between. The CDR3 nucleotides are TGTGCCAGCAGCTTGCATACTTTCACGGGATCGAAGCAGCCCCAGCATTTT. This sequence encodes CASSLHTFTGSKQPQHF.

This chain joins TRBV2 and TRBJ2-1, with TRBD1 matching 7 bases. The CDR3 is 15 amino acids. Trimming took 3 bases from V and 0 from J; bases not matched to a gene: 2. Per germline, CDR1 SNHLY and CDR2 FYNNEI. The CDR3 loop is CASSDGDSSYNEQFF. The CDR3 nucleotides are TGTGCCAGCAGTGACGGGGACAGCTCCTACAATGAGCAGTTCTTC.

This chain connects TRBV14 to TRBJ1-6; the D gene is possibly TRBD1 (6 bases). V gave up 4 bases and J gave up 7 bases, with 14 bases separating them. Looked up from germline, CDR1 is SGHDN and CDR2 is FVKESK. There are 15 residues in the CDR3. In DNA, the CDR3 is TGTGCCAGCAGCCGCCCACAGGGTGTCAATTCACCCCTCCACTTT. It codes for CASSRPQGVNSPLHF.

This clone has ten or more counts. This chain joins TRBV5-1 and TRBJ1-5, with 7 bases fitting TRBD1. Germline V gene sequence: CDR1 SGHRS, CDR2 YFSETQ. V lost 4 bases and J lost 1; bases outside the gene matches: 8. The CDR3 runs 16 residues. As DNA, the CDR3 is TGCGCCAGCAGCATAGGGGACAGCGGGAGCAATCAGCCCCAGCATTTT. Translation: CASSIGDSGSNQPQHF.

The chain is built from TRBV19 and TRBJ2-3; possibly TRBD2 for D (6 bases). There are 13 residues in the CDR3. Germline V gene sequence: CDR1 LNHDA, CDR2 SQIVND (reference sequence). Between the trimmed V and J ends, which lost 4 bases and 3 bases, there was a span of 8 bases. As DNA, the CDR3 is TGTGCCAGTAGTACCGCGGGAACAGATACGCAGTATTTT. Amino acid sequence: CASSTAGTDTQYF.

This clone was counted between two and nine times. The V and J genes are TRBV28 and TRBJ2-3; 11 nucleotides line up with TRBD2. Germline V lookup: CDR1 MDHEN, CDR2 SYDVKM. This CDR3 comprises 15 residues. J lost 1 base, V lost 6 bases, and 3 bases had no gene match. In nucleotides, the CDR3 is TGTGCCAGCAGCCCGGGACTAGCGGGCACAGATACGCAGTATTTT. Translation gives CASSPGLAGTDTQYF.

The chain carries TRBV19 and TRBJ1-4; tentatively, D is TRBD1 (6 bases). The CDR3 totals 14 residues. Trimming left V 10 bases short and J 1 base short, with 13 bases between. Germline V gene data show CDR1 as LNHDA and CDR2 as SQIVND (reference sequence). CDR3 sequence (DNA): TGTGCCACTGCGGCACAGGGAACTAATGAAAAACTGTTTTTT. Translated: CATAAQGTNEKLFF. The full variable domain, in which reference TRBV19 and TRBJ1-4 provide the parts outside the CDR3, is DGGITQSPKYLFRKEGQNVTLSCEQNLNHDAMYWYRQDPGQGLRLIYYSQIVNDFQKGDIAEGYSVSREKKESFPLTVTSAQKNPTAFYLCATAAQGTNEKLFFGSGTQLSVL.

This rearrangement joins TRBV9 to TRBJ2-1; D is perhaps TRBD2 (5 bases). Germline CDR1 and CDR2: SGDLS and YYNGEE. Trimming shortened V by 4 bases and J by 6 bases, and 17 bases separated the two germline ends. The length of the CDR3 is 15 residues. This CDR3 is CASSPPLRAGNEQFF. The DNA of the CDR3 is TGTGCCAGCAGCCCCCCCCTCCGGGCGGGCAATGAGCAGTTCTTC. The full variable domain, in which reference TRBV9 and TRBJ2-1 provide the parts outside the CDR3, is DSGVTQTPKHLITATGQRVTLRCSPRSGDLSVYWYQQSLDQGLQFLIQYYNGEERAKGNILERFSAQQFPDLHSELNLSSLELGDSALYFCASSPPLRAGNEQFFGPGTRLTVL.

The chain has TRBV30 and TRBJ1-5; D not resolved. V was cut by 3 bases and J by 5 bases, with 11 bases left in between. From germline, CDR1 is GTSNPN and CDR2 SVGIG (reference sequence). The CDR3 runs 13 residues. CDR3 coding DNA: TGTGCCTGGAGCAACGCCGGAGATCAGCCCCAGCATTTT. Protein product: CAWSNAGDQPQHF.

The chain uses TRBV6-6 and TRBJ1-4; 8 nucleotides match TRBD1. The CDR3 is made up of 16 amino acids. The germline V gene encodes CDR1 MNHNY and CDR2 SVGAGI (reference sequence). J gave up 6 bases and V 0 bases, and 6 bases lay outside the gene matches. The CDR3 reads CASSYSPGGADEKLFF. The CDR3 DNA reads TGTGCCAGCAGTTACTCCCCAGGGGGCGCCGATGAAAAACTGTTTTTT.